This T cell receptor (beta chain) was sequenced for a study of preoperative IRX-2 immunotherapy in early breast cancer. Indicated treatment: preoperative locoregional IRX-2 cytokine immunotherapy. This phase Ib study tested locoregional IRX-2 cytokine immunotherapy given before surgery. V was clipped by 4 bases and J by 0 bases, with 12 bases between them. The CDR3 runs 15 residues. Germline values: CDR1 MGHDK, CDR2 SYGVNS. TCRdb keeps only in-frame clones here, not all; method: immunoSEQ multiplex PCR. The sample has around 38,000 clones, 70% to 80% seen once; the top ten hold 1.2%. The sequencing used tumor tissue, collected after IRX-2 immunotherapy. This chain connects TRBV25-1 to TRBJ1-1; maybe TRBD1 (6 bases). The sequence came from a human donor with breast cancer. The CDR3 loop reads CASSARGGLNTEAFF. CDR3 DNA: TGTGCCAGCAGTGCCCGGGGGGGGCTGAACACTGAAGCTTTCTTT.